These 15 T cell receptor beta chains came from one sample sequenced in a study of blood T cell repertoires in COVID-19. Sequenced by immunoSEQ multiplex PCR; TCRdb stores in-frame clones only, minus some. The sample shows 160,000 or so clones, 80% of them seen only once. Sequenced sample: PBMCs or T cells enriched from blood (not recorded which). The receptors come from a woman aged 60-70 years who had recovered from COVID-19.

The sample holds a few counts of this clone. The rearrangement links TRBV29-1 to TRBJ2-2, with 8 positions matching TRBD2. The CDR3 sequence is 16 residues long. The trim removed 0 bases at V and 6 bases at J, leaving 9 bases unmatched. The germline CDR1 and CDR2 sequences are SQVTM and ANQGSEA. CDR3 sequence: CSVEDNSSGGAGELFF. The CDR3 DNA is TGCAGCGTTGAAGACAACTCGAGCGGGGGAGCCGGGGAGCTGTTTTTT.

The chain employs TRBV5-1 and TRBJ2-4, with TRBD2 identical over 10 bases. Germline lookup yields CDR1 SGHRS and CDR2 YFSETQ. CDR3 size: 14 residues. Germline trimming cut 4 bases from V and 7 bases from J; bases unmatched to any gene: 5. CDR3 DNA: TGCGCCAGCAGCGGAGCGGGGGGGCGTAACATTCAGTACTTC. It is translated as CASSGAGGRNIQYF.

The rearrangement joins TRBV5-1 to TRBJ1-5; no clear D. V was shortened by 0 bases and J by 8 bases, with 12 bases between the two germline ends. In germline, CDR1 is SGHRS, CDR2 YFSETQ. The length of the CDR3 is 14 residues. The DNA for the CDR3 is TGCGCCAGCAGCTTGGATGCGGGTTACGAGCCCCAGCATTTT. Translating gives CASSLDAGYEPQHF.

This chain joins TRBV29-1 and TRBJ2-7, with TRBD1 identical over 7 bases. J lost 3 bases, V lost 1 base, and 6 bases had no gene match. CDR3 length: 14 residues. Germline CDR1 is SQVTM and CDR2 is ANQGSEA. The DNA of the CDR3 is TGCAGCGTTGAAGTTCTCGCAGGGGGCTACGAGCAGTACTTC. Translation gives CSVEVLAGGYEQYF.

The V call is TRBV5-1, the J call TRBJ1-1; possibly TRBD1 for D (5 bases). The germline V gene has CDR1 SGHRS and CDR2 YFSETQ. CDR3 size: 14 residues. V lost 2 bases to trimming and J lost 4 bases, with 12 bases between them. The chain's CDR3 is CASSFQGYGTEAFF. In DNA form, the CDR3 reads TGCGCCAGCAGCTTTCAGGGATACGGCACTGAAGCTTTCTTT.

This clone turned up a few times. The chain joins TRBV5-1 to TRBJ2-5; 8 positions match TRBD2. V shed 4 bases and J 5 bases; nucleotides not matched to a gene: 10. This CDR3 contains 15 residues. Germline CDR1 is SGHRS and CDR2 is YFSETQ. The CDR3, as DNA: TGCGCCAGCAGCCGCGCTATTGGCGGGGGGGAGACCCAGTACTTC. It is translated as CASSRAIGGGETQYF.

The chain combines TRBV11-2 with TRBJ1-4; 8 nucleotides match TRBD1. CDR3 size: 14 residues. Germline V lookup: CDR1 SGHAT, CDR2 FQNNGV. Trimming removed 6 bases from V and 7 bases from J; junction bases left unmatched: 7. CDR3 loop: CASRVTGVGEKLFF. For the CDR3, the DNA is TGTGCCAGCAGGGTGACAGGGGTGGGTGAAAAACTGTTTTTT. The full variable domain, with the rest looked up from reference TRBV11-2 and TRBJ1-4, is EAGVAQSPRYKIIEKRQSVAFWCNPISGHATLYWYQQILGQGPKLLIQFQNNGVVDDSQLPKDRFSAERLKGVDSTLKIQPAKLEDSAVYLCASRVTGVGEKLFFGSGTQLSVL.

The chain is built from TRBV19 and TRBJ1-5; 7 nucleotides match TRBD1. This CDR3 is built from 15 residues. After removal of 4 bases from V and 4 bases from J, the junction contained 7 bases not matched to a gene. The V gene's germline CDR1 is LNHDA and CDR2 SQIVND (reference sequence). The CDR3: CASSRGDSLNQPQHF. In DNA, the CDR3 is TGTGCCAGTAGTAGAGGGGACAGTCTTAATCAGCCCCAGCATTTT.

V gene TRBV7-2 combines with J gene TRBJ2-1; D may be TRBD2 (5 bases). The V end was cut by 5 bases, the J end by 12 bases, with 23 bases between. The germline CDR1 and CDR2 sequences are SGHTA and FQGNSA. The CDR3 is 15 residues long. The CDR3 protein is CASSEGITRVFGQFF. The CDR3 DNA reads TGTGCCAGCAGCGAGGGCATAACGCGGGTTTTCGGGCAGTTCTTC.

The chain uses TRBV10-3 and TRBJ2-5, with 7 bases fitting TRBD2. CDR3 length equals 15 residues. The J segment lost 2 bases and the V segment lost 3 bases, leaving 6 bases of the junction unmatched. Germline values: CDR1 ENHRY, CDR2 SYGVKD. This chain's CDR3 is CAISDPAGRQETQYF. CDR3 bases: TGTGCCATCAGTGATCCAGCGGGGCGGCAAGAGACCCAGTACTTC.

The chain links TRBV7-3 to TRBJ1-1; D not certain. V dropped 2 bases and J dropped 1 base, with 8 bases sitting between them. This CDR3 contains 14 residues. CDR1 is SGHTA, CDR2 FQGTGA, per germline. Written as DNA, the CDR3 is TGTGCCAGCAGCTTAGGCAGGTCGAACACTGAAGCTTTCTTT. It is translated as CASSLGRSNTEAFF.

V gene TRBV3-1 (or the pseudogene TRBV3-2) combines with J gene TRBJ1-6; 7 bases map to TRBD1. Looked up from germline, CDR1 is LGHDT and CDR2 is YNNKEL (reference sequence). Losses at the gene ends were 6 bases for V and 7 bases for J; bases not matched to a gene: 12. The CDR3 covers 16 residues. Here the CDR3 DNA reads TGTGCCAGCAGTCGACTCCCAGGGGGAGAGAATTCACCCCTCCACTTT. Its protein is CASSRLPGGENSPLHF.

This chain connects TRBV3-1 (or the pseudogene TRBV3-2) to TRBJ1-2; D is perhaps TRBD1 (6 bases). Trimming cost V 0 bases and J 8 bases, with 7 bases left between them. The germline V gene has CDR1 LGHDT and CDR2 YNNKEL (reference sequence). The CDR3 has 12 residues. The CDR3 coding sequence is TGTGCCAGCAGCCAAGAAAGGGGGGGCTACACCTTC. Encoded protein: CASSQERGGYTF.

This clone occurred many times. The gene calls are TRBV5-1 and TRBJ1-3, with TRBD1 matching over 8 bases. Germline V gene sequence: CDR1 SGHRS, CDR2 YFSETQ. The CDR3 sequence is 16 residues long. With V trimmed by 0 bases and J by 0 bases, 2 bases remained unmatched. CDR3 DNA sequence: TGCGCCAGCAGCTTGGGGACAGGGAGCTCTGGAAACACCATATATTTT. Residues: CASSLGTGSSGNTIYF.

The chain couples TRBV10-3 to TRBJ2-4; D gene unclear. The CDR3 length is 14 residues. Germline V lookup: CDR1 ENHRY, CDR2 SYGVKD. V lost 6 bases, J lost 0 bases, and 9 bases lay in between. The CDR3 reads CAISDKSAKNIQYF. CDR3 DNA: TGTGCCATCAGCGACAAGTCAGCCAAAAACATTCAGTACTTC.